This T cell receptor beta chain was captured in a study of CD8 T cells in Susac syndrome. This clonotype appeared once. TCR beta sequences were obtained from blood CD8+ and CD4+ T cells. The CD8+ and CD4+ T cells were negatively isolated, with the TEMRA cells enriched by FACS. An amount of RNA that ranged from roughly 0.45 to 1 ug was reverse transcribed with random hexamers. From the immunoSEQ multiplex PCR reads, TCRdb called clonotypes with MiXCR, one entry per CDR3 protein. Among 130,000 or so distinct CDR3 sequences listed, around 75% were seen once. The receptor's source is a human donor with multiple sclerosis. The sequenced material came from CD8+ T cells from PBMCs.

The CDR3 sequence is CASSLGLSGELFF. Written as DNA, the CDR3 is TGTGCCAGCAGTTTAGGGCTTTCGGGGGAGCTGTTTTTT. V and J are TRBV12-3 or TRBV12-4 and TRBJ2-2; D unresolved. Between the trimmed V and J ends, which lost 1 base and 8 bases, there was a span of 8 bases. There are 13 residues in the CDR3.